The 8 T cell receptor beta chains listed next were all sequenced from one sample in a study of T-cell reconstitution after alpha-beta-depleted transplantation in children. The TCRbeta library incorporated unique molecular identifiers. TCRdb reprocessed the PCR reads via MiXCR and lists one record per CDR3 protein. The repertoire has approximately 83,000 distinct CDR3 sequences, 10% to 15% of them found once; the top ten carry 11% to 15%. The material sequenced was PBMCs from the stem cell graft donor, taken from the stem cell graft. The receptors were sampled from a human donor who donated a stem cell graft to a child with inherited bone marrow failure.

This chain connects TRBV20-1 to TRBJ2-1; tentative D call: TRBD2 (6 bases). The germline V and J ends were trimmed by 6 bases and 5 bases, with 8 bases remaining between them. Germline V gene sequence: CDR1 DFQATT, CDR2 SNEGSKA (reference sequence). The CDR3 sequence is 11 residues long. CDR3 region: CSARGNNEQFF. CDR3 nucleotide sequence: TGCAGTGCGCGGGGAAACAATGAGCAGTTCTTC.

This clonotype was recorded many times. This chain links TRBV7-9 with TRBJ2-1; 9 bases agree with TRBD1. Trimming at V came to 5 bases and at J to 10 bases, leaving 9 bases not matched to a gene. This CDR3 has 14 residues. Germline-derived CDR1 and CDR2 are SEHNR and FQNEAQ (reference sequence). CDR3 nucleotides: TGTGCCAGCAGCCTGGGACAGGGTGATAGCGAGCAGTTCTTC. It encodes CASSLGQGDSEQFF. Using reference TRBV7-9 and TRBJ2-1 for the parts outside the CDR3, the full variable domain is DTGVSQNPRHKITKRGQNVTFRCDPISEHNRLYWYRQTLGQGPEFLTYFQNEAQLEKSRLLSDRFSAERPKGSFSTLEIQRTEQGDSAMYLCASSLGQGDSEQFFGPGTRLTVL.

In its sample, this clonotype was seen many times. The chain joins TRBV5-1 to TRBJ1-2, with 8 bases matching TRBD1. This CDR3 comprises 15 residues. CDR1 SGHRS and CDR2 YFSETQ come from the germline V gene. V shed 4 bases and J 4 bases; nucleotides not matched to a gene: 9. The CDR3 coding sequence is TGCGCCAGCAGCGCGAGGGGACAGGTAGTCTATGGCTACACCTTC. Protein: CASSARGQVVYGYTF. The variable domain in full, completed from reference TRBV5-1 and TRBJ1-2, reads KAGVTQTPRYLIKTRGQQVTLSCSPISGHRSVSWYQQTPGQGLQFLFEYFSETQRNKGNFPGRFSGRQFSNSRSEMNVSTLELGDSALYLCASSARGQVVYGYTFGSGTRLTVV.

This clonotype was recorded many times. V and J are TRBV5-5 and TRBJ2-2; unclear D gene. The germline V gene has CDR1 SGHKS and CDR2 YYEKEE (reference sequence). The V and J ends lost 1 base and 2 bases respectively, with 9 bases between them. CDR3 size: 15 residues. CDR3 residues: CASSLLGINTGELFF. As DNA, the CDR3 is TGTGCCAGCAGCTTGCTGGGGATTAACACCGGGGAGCTGTTTTTT.

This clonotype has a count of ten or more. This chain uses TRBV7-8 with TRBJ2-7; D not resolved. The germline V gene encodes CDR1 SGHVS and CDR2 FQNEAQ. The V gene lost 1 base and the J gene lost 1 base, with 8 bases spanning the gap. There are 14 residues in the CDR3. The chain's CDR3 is CASSLEEESYEQYF. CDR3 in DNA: TGTGCCAGCAGCTTAGAAGAGGAATCCTACGAGCAGTACTTC.

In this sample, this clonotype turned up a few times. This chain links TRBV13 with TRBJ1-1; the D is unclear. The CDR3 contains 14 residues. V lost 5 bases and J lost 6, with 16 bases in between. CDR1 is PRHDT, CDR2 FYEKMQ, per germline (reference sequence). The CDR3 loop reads CASSNDNGFAEAFF. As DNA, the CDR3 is TGTGCCAGCAGCAATGACAACGGTTTCGCTGAAGCTTTCTTT.

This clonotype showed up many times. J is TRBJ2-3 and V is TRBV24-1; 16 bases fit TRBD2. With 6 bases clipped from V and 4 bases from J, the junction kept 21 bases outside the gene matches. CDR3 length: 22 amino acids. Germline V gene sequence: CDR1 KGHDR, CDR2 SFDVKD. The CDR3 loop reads CATSSGTGTSGRAGVPSDTQYF. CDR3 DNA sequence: TGTGCCACCAGTTCCGGAACCGGGACTAGCGGGAGGGCCGGAGTCCCCTCAGATACGCAGTATTTT.

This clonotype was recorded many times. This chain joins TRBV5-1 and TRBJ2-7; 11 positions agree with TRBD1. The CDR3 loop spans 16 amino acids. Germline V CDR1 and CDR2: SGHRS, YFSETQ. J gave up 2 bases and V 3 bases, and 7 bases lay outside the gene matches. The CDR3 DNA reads TGCGCCAGCAGCTCGAGGGACAGGGGGTCCGCCTACGAGCAGTACTTC. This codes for CASSSRDRGSAYEQYF.